This T cell receptor (beta chain) was identified in a study of T cell responses to AZD1222 COVID-19 vaccine. Of note for this clone: Its antigen is currently unknown.

Using immunoSEQ multiplex PCR, the repertoire was profiled, and TCRdb retains in-frame clones only, with some absent. This table has roughly 130,000 clones, 88% appearing once. Whole-study results and caveats: The study found vaccine-associated CD4 TCRs spanning spike, dominant at 160-218 and 743-854.

Germline V gives CDR1 SGHDT, CDR2 YYEEEE. The CDR3 totals 15 residues. Trimming took 2 bases from V and 3 from J, leaving 12 bases between them. The clonotype originates from an adult in good health. Material: peripheral blood, obtained on day 0 of MenACWY control vaccination. This chain joins TRBV5-6 and TRBJ2-1, with a weak D call TRBD1 (6 bases). This chain's CDR3 is CASSFRGSVYNEQFF. CDR3 DNA sequence: TGTGCCAGCAGCTTCAGGGGAAGCGTCTACAATGAGCAGTTCTTC.